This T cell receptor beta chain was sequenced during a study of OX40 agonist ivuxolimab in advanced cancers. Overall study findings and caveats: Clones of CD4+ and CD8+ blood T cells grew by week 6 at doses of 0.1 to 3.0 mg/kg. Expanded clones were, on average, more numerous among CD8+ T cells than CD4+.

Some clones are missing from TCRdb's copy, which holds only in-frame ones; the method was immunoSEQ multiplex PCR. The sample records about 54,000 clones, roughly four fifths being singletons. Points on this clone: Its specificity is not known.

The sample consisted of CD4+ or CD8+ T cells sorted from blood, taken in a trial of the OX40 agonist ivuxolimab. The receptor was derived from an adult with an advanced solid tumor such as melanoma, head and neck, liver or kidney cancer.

In nucleotides, the CDR3 is TGTGCCTCCGGGCGAAAGGGGCAACGGGGGACTGAAGCTTTCTTT. Protein: CASGRKGQRGTEAFF. The V call is TRBV19, the J call TRBJ1-1, with a weak D call TRBD1 (5 bases). In germline, CDR1 is LNHDA, CDR2 SQIVND (reference sequence). Between the trimmed V and J ends, which lost 11 bases and 5 bases, there was a span of 24 bases. The CDR3 is made up of 15 amino acids.